This TCR beta chain is drawn from a study of T cells in Graves' hyperthyroidism and ophthalmopathy. Amplification of TCR beta CDR3 regions used RNA as the template. The TCR CDR3 was amplified in a first-round RT-PCR using the HTBI primer set. TCRdb ran MiXCR on the multiplex PCR reads and lists one entry per CDR3 protein. The repertoire consists of about 350,000 distinct CDR3 sequences, with 17% occurring once and the leading ten covering almost 35%. V lost 5 bases to trimming and J lost 1 base; unmatched junction nucleotides: 6. The V gene's germline CDR1 is MGHRA and CDR2 YSYEKL. This CDR3 spans 16 amino acids.

The rearrangement links TRBV4-1 to TRBJ1-1; 11 bases are shared with TRBD1. Sequencing was done on a sample of blood. The source of this sequence is a woman aged 30 to 39 with Graves' hyperthyroidism that later progressed to Graves' ophthalmopathy. The CDR3 protein is CASSWTGGPSNTEAFF. In DNA, the CDR3 is TGCGCCAGCAGCTGGACAGGGGGCCCGTCGAACACTGAAGCTTTCTTT.